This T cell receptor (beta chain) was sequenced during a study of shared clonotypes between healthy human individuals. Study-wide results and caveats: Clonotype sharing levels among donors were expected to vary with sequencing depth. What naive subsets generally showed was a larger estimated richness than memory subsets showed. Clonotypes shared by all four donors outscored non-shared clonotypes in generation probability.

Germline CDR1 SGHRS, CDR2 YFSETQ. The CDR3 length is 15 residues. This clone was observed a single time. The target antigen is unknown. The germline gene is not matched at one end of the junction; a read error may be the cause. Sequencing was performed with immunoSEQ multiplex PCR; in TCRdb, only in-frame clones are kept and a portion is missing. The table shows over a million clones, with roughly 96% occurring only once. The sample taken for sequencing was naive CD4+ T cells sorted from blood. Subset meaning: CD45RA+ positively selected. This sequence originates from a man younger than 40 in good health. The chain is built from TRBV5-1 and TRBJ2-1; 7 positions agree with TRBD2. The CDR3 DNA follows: TGCGCCAGCAGCTTATCCCCGAGCGGGACCTCCGCCTCCCTCTTC. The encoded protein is CASSLSPSGTSASLF.